The 20 T cell receptor beta chains below were found in one sample sequenced in a study of blood T cells in healthy people across ages (dated by TCRdb to 2015 to 2017). Preparation of the library involved 5' RACE. Sequenced using an Illumina HiSeq 2500. A second 7 to 11 cycle PCR used a sample-barcoded 5' primer and a J-beta primer mix. The public reads were reprocessed in TCRdb via fastp at Q25 and MiXCR, keeping in-frame beta chains. Rows with a matching CDR3 protein are joined into one entry that keeps the most common DNA and genes. The sample has about 1.6 million distinct CDR3 sequences on record, around 35% of them singletons. The top ten clones comprise 10% to 12% of the sample. Sequenced sample: blood. The receptors stem from a woman in her twenties or thirties in good health.

This clonotype appeared a few times. The chain recombines TRBV12-3 or TRBV12-4 with TRBJ2-7, with a possible D match to TRBD1 (6 bases). V was pared by 0 bases and J by 4 bases, with 13 bases between. This CDR3 spans 15 amino acids. In DNA form, the CDR3 reads TGTGCCAGCAGTTTAGCGCCGGACAGCTTTTACGAGCAGTACTTC. Translated: CASSLAPDSFYEQYF.

V usage is TRBV9 and J usage is TRBJ1-2; a possible D gene is TRBD1 (6 bases). The germline gives CDR1 SGDLS, CDR2 YYNGEE. V was shortened by 6 bases and J by 1 base, with 19 bases between the two germline ends. The CDR3 is made up of 16 amino acids. CDR3 in DNA: TGTGCCAGCAACCCGGGACACCCGAACCTTAACTATGGCTACACCTTC. Residues: CASNPGHPNLNYGYTF.

J is TRBJ2-7 and V is TRBV28; D ambiguous. The J call may not be correct, given that the DNA end is closer to TRBJ2-5. CDR1 is MDHEN, CDR2 SYDVKM, per germline. The CDR3 extends over 14 amino acids. This chain's CDR3 is CASSSGYRIETQYF. The CDR3 region has the DNA TGTGCCAGCAGCTCCGGATACCGGATCGAGACCCAGTACTTC.

This clonotype was observed a few times. The chain joins TRBV7-9 to TRBJ1-5; TRBD1 matches 7 bases. The CDR3 sequence is 15 residues long. Trimming at V came to 5 bases and at J to 2 bases, leaving 6 bases not matched to a gene. Germline-derived CDR1 and CDR2 are SEHNR and FQNEAQ (reference sequence). The CDR3 spells CASSDRELGNQPQHF. In DNA, the CDR3 is TGTGCCAGCAGCGACAGGGAGTTAGGCAATCAGCCCCAGCATTTT.

The sample holds a few counts of this clonotype. The chain carries TRBV7-3 and TRBJ2-3, with 8 positions matching TRBD2. The V segment lost 1 base and the J segment 4 bases; nucleotides outside the gene matches: 7. Germline CDR1 reads SGHTA; CDR2 reads FQGTGA. This CDR3 is 16 amino acids long. CDR3 loop: CASSLIGTSIADTQYF. The CDR3 nucleotides read TGTGCCAGCAGCTTAATAGGGACTAGTATCGCAGATACGCAGTATTTT.

The rearrangement uses TRBV28 and TRBJ2-7; 8 bases match TRBD1. Trimming took 6 bases from V and 3 from J; bases not matched to a gene: 7. The germline CDR1 and CDR2 sequences are MDHEN and SYDVKM. The CDR3 consists of 14 residues. Here the CDR3 reads CASRTTGVGYEQYF. In DNA, the CDR3 is TGTGCCAGCAGAACGACAGGGGTGGGCTACGAGCAGTACTTC.

V gene TRBV20-1 combines with J gene TRBJ2-3, with 16 bases fitting TRBD2. The CDR3 has 16 residues. Per the germline V gene, CDR1 is DFQATT and CDR2 is SNEGSKA (reference sequence). CDR3 bases: TGCGGGGCACCGGGACTAGCGGGAGGGTTCACAGATACGCAGTATTTT. This sequence encodes CGAPGLAGGFTDTQYF.

The sample holds a few counts of this clonotype. The CDR3 spells CASSLATGGEKLFF. CDR3 coding DNA: TGCGCCAGCAGCTTGGCGACAGGGGGTGAAAAACTGTTTTTT. The chain uses TRBV5-1 and TRBJ1-4; TRBD1 matches at 9 bases. Germline CDR1 SGHRS, CDR2 YFSETQ. This CDR3 is 14 amino acids long. After removal of 0 bases from V and 7 bases from J, the junction contained 1 base not matched to a gene.

This CDR3 is CSAHDGRGGADTQYF. The DNA for the CDR3 is TGCAGTGCCCATGACGGGCGGGGGGGCGCAGATACGCAGTATTTT. The chain combines TRBV20-1 with TRBJ2-3, with 9 positions matching TRBD2. Germline V gene data show CDR1 as DFQATT and CDR2 as SNEGSKA (reference sequence). This CDR3 contains 15 residues. Unmatched junction bases numbered 11, after V lost 6 bases and J lost 4 bases.

The V call is TRBV20-1, the J call TRBJ1-4, with 9 bases aligning to TRBD1. The CDR3 is 17 residues long. With V trimmed by 5 bases and J by 0 bases, 10 bases remained unmatched. CDR1 is DFQATT and CDR2 is SNEGSKA in the germline V gene (reference sequence). Here the CDR3 DNA reads TGCAGTGCTTGGACAGGGGCCGCCCTTGCAACTAATGAAAAACTGTTTTTT. This encodes CSAWTGAALATNEKLFF.

This clonotype was recorded at least ten times. The chain links TRBV20-1 to TRBJ2-1, with 9 bases lining up with TRBD1. Trimming at V came to 5 bases and at J to 5 bases, leaving 7 bases not matched to a gene. The CDR3 totals 14 residues. Germline V gives CDR1 DFQATT, CDR2 SNEGSKA (reference sequence). The CDR3 sequence: CSAAGTGRDNEQFF. CDR3 DNA sequence: TGCAGTGCTGCTGGGACAGGGAGGGACAATGAGCAGTTCTTC.

V and J are TRBV3-1 and TRBJ2-5, with a weak D call TRBD2 (5 bases). Germline CDR1 reads LGHDT; CDR2 reads YNNKEL (reference sequence). This CDR3 spans 14 amino acids. V was clipped by 2 bases and J by 5 bases, with 12 bases between them. CDR3 sequence reads: CASSQTSLVETQYF. In DNA, the CDR3 is TGTGCCAGCAGCCAAACTAGTTTGGTCGAGACCCAGTACTTC.

About this clonotype: One end of the junction does not line up with germline, which may come from a read error. The chain employs TRBV12-3 or TRBV12-4 and TRBJ2-3, with 9 bases fitting TRBD1. The CDR3 is made up of 13 amino acids. As DNA, the CDR3 is TGTGCCAGCAGCCGGGACAGGGCAGATGCGCAGTATTTT. It translates to CASSRDRADAQYF.

The sample holds a few counts of this clonotype. The chain employs TRBV4-2 and TRBJ2-2; 10 positions match TRBD2. The CDR3 loop spans 19 amino acids. The ends lost 3 bases at V and 0 bases at J; junction bases unmatched: 10. The V gene's germline CDR1 is LGHNA and CDR2 YNFKEQ. The CDR3 nucleotides read TGTGCCAGCAGCCAGGAGGGCCTAGCGGGGGCTTCGAACACCGGGGAGCTGTTTTTT. Translated: CASSQEGLAGASNTGELFF.

To note about this clonotype: A read error is possible here, since a much larger clone lies one base away. This sequence joins TRBV7-2 and TRBJ2-1, with a weak D call TRBD2 (5 bases). The DNA end lines up better with TRBJ2-7; the J call may be wrong. The CDR3 runs 13 residues. The V gene's germline CDR1 is SGHTA and CDR2 FQGNSA. The CDR3 region has the DNA TGTGCCAGCAGCGTCACGGGGTACAATGAGCAGTACTTC. Protein: CASSVTGYNEQYF.

The table lists this clonotype with a few counts. J is TRBJ2-3 and V is TRBV5-1; 7 nucleotides line up with TRBD1. V lost 0 bases to trimming and J lost 7 bases; unmatched junction nucleotides: 5. The length of the CDR3 is 14 residues. Germline lookup yields CDR1 SGHRS and CDR2 YFSETQ. This chain's CDR3 is CASSLDRGGNTQYF. Here the CDR3 DNA reads TGCGCCAGCAGCTTGGACAGGGGTGGGAATACGCAGTATTTT. Filled out from reference TRBV5-1 and TRBJ2-3, the complete variable domain reads KAGVTQTPRYLIKTRGQQVTLSCSPISGHRSVSWYQQTPGQGLQFLFEYFSETQRNKGNFPGRFSGRQFSNSRSEMNVSTLELGDSALYLCASSLDRGGNTQYFGPGTRLTVL.

As DNA, the CDR3 is TGTGCCAGCAGCCCCGGGACTAGCGGGAGTAAGCCCCCTCGAGAGCAGTACTTC. As protein: CASSPGTSGSKPPREQYF. This rearrangement joins TRBV7-9 to TRBJ2-4; 14 bases map to TRBD2. V lost 5 bases to trimming and J lost 13 bases; unmatched junction nucleotides: 19. Germline loops: CDR1 SEHNR, CDR2 FQNEAQ (reference sequence). The CDR3 spans 18 residues.

As to this clonotype: This clone may be a read error of a much larger clone one base away. J is TRBJ2-7 and V is TRBV6-1; D ambiguous. The CDR3 is 12 residues long. Germline V CDR1 and CDR2: MNHNS, SASEGT. CDR3: CASSDTSYERYF. CDR3 DNA: TGTGCCAGCAGTGATACTTCATACGAGCGGTACTTC.

The rearrangement links TRBV20-1 to TRBJ2-1; no reliable D call. Trimming cost V 1 base and J 9 bases, with 10 bases left between them. The CDR3 has 12 residues. Germline V CDR1 and CDR2: DFQATT, SNEGSKA (reference sequence). CDR3 sequence: CSARVSGGEQFF. In DNA, the CDR3 is TGCAGTGCTAGAGTGTCGGGTGGTGAGCAGTTCTTC.

This clonotype has ten or more counts. At one boundary the junction diverges from the germline segment, which might be a read error. The J gene is TRBJ2-5, the V gene TRBV5-1, with 7 nucleotides matching TRBD2. The CDR3 has 15 residues. Germline V lookup: CDR1 SGHRS, CDR2 YFSETQ. In DNA form, the CDR3 reads TGTGCCAGCAGCCCTTTGGGGGGGGGCCAAGAGACCCAGTACTTC. This encodes CASSPLGGGQETQYF. The full variable domain, completed using reference TRBV5-1 and TRBJ2-5, is KAGVTQTPRYLIKTRGQQVTLSCSPISGHRSVSWYQQTPGQGLQFLFEYFSETQRNKGNFPGRFSGRQFSNSRSEMNVSTLELGDSALYLCASSPLGGGQETQYFGPGTRLLVL.